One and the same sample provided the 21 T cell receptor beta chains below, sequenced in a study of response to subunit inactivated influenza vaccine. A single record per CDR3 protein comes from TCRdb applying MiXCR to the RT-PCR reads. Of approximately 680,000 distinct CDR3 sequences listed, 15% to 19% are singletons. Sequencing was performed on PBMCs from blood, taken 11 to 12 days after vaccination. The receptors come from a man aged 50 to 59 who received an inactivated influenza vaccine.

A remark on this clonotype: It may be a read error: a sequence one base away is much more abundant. This chain's CDR3 is CSASILAGVTDTQYF. CDR3 DNA sequence: TGCAGTGCTTCGATACTAGCGGGGGTCACAGATACGCAGTATTTT. V is TRBV20-1 and J is TRBJ2-3; TRBD2 matches at 11 bases. Trimming at V came to 5 bases and at J to 2 bases, leaving 6 bases not matched to a gene. The CDR3 loop spans 15 amino acids. Per germline, CDR1 DFQATT and CDR2 SNEGSKA (reference sequence).

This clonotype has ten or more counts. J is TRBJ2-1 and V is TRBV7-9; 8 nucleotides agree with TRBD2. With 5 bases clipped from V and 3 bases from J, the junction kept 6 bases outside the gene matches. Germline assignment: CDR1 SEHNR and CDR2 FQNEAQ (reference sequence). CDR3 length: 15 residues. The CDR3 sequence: CASSVTTSVYNEQFF. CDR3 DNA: TGTGCCAGCAGCGTGACGACTAGCGTCTACAATGAGCAGTTCTTC. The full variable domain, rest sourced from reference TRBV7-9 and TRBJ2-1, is DTGVSQNPRHKITKRGQNVTFRCDPISEHNRLYWYRQTLGQGPEFLTYFQNEAQLEKSRLLSDRFSAERPKGSFSTLEIQRTEQGDSAMYLCASSVTTSVYNEQFFGPGTRLTVL.

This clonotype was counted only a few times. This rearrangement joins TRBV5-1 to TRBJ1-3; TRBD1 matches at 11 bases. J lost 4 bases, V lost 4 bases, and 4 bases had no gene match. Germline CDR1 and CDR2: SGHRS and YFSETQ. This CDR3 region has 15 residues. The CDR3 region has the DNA TGCGCCAGCAGCCCTTGGACAGGGGGCGGAAACACCATATATTTT. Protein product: CASSPWTGGGNTIYF.

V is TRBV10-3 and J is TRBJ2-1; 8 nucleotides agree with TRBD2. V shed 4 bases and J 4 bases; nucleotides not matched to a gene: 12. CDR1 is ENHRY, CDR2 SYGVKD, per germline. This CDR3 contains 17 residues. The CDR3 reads CAISGISGNQGYNEQFF. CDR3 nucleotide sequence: TGTGCCATCAGTGGTATTAGCGGGAACCAGGGATACAATGAGCAGTTCTTC.

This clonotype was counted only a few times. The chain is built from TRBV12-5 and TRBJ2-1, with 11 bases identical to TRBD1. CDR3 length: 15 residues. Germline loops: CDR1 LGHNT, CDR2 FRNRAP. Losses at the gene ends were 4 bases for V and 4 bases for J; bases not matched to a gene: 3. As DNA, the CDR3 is TGTGCTAGTGGTTCCGGGACAGGGGGATACAATGAGCAGTTCTTC. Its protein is CASGSGTGGYNEQFF.

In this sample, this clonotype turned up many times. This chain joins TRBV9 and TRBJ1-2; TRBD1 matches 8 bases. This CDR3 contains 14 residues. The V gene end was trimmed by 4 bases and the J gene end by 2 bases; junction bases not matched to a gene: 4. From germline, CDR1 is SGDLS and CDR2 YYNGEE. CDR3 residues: CASSYGQGNYGYTF. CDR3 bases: TGTGCCAGCAGCTATGGACAGGGAAACTATGGCTACACCTTC.

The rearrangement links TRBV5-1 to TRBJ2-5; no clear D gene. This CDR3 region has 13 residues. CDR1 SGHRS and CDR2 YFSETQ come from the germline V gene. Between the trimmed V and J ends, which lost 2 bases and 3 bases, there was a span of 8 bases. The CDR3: CASSLAKEETQYF. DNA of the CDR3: TGCGCCAGCAGCTTAGCCAAAGAAGAGACCCAGTACTTC.

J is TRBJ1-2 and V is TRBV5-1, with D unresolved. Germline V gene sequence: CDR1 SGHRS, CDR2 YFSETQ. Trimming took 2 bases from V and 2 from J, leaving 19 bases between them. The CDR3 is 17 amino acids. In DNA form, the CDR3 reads TGCGCCAGCAGCTTCTTACCCTTTCACACGATAAACTATGGCTACACCTTC. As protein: CASSFLPFHTINYGYTF.

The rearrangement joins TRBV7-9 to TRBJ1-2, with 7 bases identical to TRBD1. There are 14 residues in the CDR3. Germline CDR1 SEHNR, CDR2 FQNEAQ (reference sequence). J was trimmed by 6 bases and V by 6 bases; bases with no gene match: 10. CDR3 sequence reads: CASRSTGTAHGYTF. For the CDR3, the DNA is TGTGCCAGCAGGTCCACCGGGACAGCTCATGGCTACACCTTC.

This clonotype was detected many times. CDR3 nucleotide sequence: TGTGCCTGGAGTAGACAGGGAAACACTGAAGCTTTCTTT. This translates into CAWSRQGNTEAFF. The chain couples TRBV30 to TRBJ1-1; 7 bases match TRBD1. The CDR3 covers 13 residues. Unmatched junction bases numbered 2, after V lost 2 bases and J lost 2 bases. The germline V gene encodes CDR1 GTSNPN and CDR2 SVGIG (reference sequence).

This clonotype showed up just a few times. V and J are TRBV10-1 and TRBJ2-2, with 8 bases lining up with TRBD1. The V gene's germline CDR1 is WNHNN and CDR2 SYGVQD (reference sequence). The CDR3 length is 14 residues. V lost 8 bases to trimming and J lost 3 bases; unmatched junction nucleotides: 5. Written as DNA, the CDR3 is TGCGCCAGCCGGGACAGGACTTACACCGGGGAGCTGTTTTTT. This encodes CASRDRTYTGELFF.

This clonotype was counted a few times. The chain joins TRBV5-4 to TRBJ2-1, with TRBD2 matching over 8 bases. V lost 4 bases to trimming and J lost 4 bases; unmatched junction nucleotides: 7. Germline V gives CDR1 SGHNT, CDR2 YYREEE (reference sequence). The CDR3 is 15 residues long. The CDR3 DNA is TGTGCCAGCAGCCGCCCGGGACTAGATTACAATGAGCAGTTCTTC. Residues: CASSRPGLDYNEQFF. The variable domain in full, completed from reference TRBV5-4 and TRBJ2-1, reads ETGVTQSPTHLIKTRGQQVTLRCSSQSGHNTVSWYQQALGQGPQFIFQYYREEENGRGNFPPRFSGLQFPNYSSELNVNALELDDSALYLCASSRPGLDYNEQFFGPGTRLTVL.

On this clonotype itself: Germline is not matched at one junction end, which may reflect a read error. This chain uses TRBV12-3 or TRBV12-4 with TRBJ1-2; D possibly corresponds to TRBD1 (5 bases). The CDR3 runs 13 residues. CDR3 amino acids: CASSLELTTAGAF. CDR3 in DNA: TGTGCCAGCAGTTTAGAGTTGACGACGGCGGGGGCCTTC.

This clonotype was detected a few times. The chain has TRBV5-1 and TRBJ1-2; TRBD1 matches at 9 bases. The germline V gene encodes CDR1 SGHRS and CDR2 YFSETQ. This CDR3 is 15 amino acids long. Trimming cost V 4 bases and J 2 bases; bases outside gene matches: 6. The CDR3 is CASSPGTGRNYGYTF. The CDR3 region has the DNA TGCGCCAGCAGCCCAGGGACAGGGCGCAACTATGGCTACACCTTC.

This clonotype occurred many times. The CDR3 loop is CASSQGDGGSYEQYF. CDR3 bases: TGCGCCAGCAGCCAAGGGGACGGGGGCTCCTACGAGCAGTACTTC. This chain links TRBV5-1 with TRBJ2-7; tentative D call: TRBD2 (6 bases). Deletions cut 4 bases from V and 0 bases from J, with 14 bases between. The CDR3 is 15 residues long. Germline V gives CDR1 SGHRS, CDR2 YFSETQ. Combining the CDR3 with reference TRBV5-1 and TRBJ2-7 gives the whole variable domain KAGVTQTPRYLIKTRGQQVTLSCSPISGHRSVSWYQQTPGQGLQFLFEYFSETQRNKGNFPGRFSGRQFSNSRSEMNVSTLELGDSALYLCASSQGDGGSYEQYFGPGTRLTVT.

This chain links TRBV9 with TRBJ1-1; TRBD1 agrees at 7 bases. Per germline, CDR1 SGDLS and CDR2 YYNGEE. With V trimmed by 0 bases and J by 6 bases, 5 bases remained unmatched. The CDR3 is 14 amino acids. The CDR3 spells CASSVVAGGSEAFF. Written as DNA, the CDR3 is TGTGCCAGCAGCGTAGTTGCAGGGGGTTCTGAAGCTTTCTTT.

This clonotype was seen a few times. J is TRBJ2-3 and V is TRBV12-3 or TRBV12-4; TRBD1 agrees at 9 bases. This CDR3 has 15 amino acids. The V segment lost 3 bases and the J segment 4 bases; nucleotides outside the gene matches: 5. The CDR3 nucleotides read TGTGCCAGCAGTTTTGCGGGACAGGGTCCAGATACGCAGTATTTT. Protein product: CASSFAGQGPDTQYF.

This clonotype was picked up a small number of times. The CDR3 loop is CSATATRGGTDTQYF. The CDR3 DNA is TGCAGTGCTACCGCTACTAGGGGAGGCACAGATACGCAGTATTTT. The V gene is TRBV20-1, the J gene TRBJ2-3; D possibly uses TRBD1 or TRBD2 (5 bases each). CDR1 is DFQATT, CDR2 SNEGSKA, per germline (reference sequence). V dropped 4 bases and J dropped 1 base, with 15 bases sitting between them. The CDR3 spans 15 residues.

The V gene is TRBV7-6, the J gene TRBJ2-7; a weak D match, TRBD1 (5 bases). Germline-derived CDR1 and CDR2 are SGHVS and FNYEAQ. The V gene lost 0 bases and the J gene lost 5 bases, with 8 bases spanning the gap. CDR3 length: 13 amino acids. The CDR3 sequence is CASSLARGNEQYF. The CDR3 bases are TGTGCCAGCAGCTTAGCTAGGGGCAACGAGCAGTACTTC.

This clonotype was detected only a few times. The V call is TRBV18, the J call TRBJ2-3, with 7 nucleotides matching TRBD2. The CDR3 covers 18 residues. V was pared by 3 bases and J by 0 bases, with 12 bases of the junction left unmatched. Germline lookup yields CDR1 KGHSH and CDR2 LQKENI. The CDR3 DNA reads TGTGCCAGCTCACCTTTAGGGACTAACTTCCCTAGCACAGATACGCAGTATTTT. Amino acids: CASSPLGTNFPSTDTQYF.

Here the CDR3 DNA reads TGCGCCAGCAGCTACGATAACAGGGGGTACTACTTCTCTGGGGCCAACGTCCTGACTTTC. It specifies CASSYDNRGYYFSGANVLTF. The V and J genes are TRBV5-1 and TRBJ2-6; 8 bases line up with TRBD1. V gave up 3 bases and J gave up 0 bases; unmatched junction bases: 14. Germline CDR1 reads SGHRS; CDR2 reads YFSETQ. This CDR3 is built from 20 residues.